This TCR beta chain comes out of a study of OX40 agonist ivuxolimab in advanced cancers. Across the whole study: Those treated in dose escalation had hepatocellular carcinoma, melanoma, renal cell cancer or head and neck cancer.

Sequenced by immunoSEQ multiplex PCR; TCRdb stores in-frame clones only, minus some. The table has 65,000 to 75,000 clones, 82% seen once. This clone came up a few times. The starting material was CD4+ or CD8+ T cells sorted from blood, obtained in a trial of the OX40 agonist ivuxolimab. The receptor comes from an adult with an advanced solid tumor such as melanoma, head and neck, liver or kidney cancer.

CDR3 sequence (DNA): TGCGCCAGCAGACTGGGGCACCTCGAAACCTACGAGCAGTACTTC. It encodes CASRLGHLETYEQYF. The chain carries TRBV5-1 and TRBJ2-7, with a tentative D call TRBD1 (5 bases). Between the trimmed V and J ends, which lost 5 bases and 2 bases, there was a span of 17 bases. The CDR3 sequence is 15 residues long. Germline V gene data show CDR1 as SGHRS and CDR2 as YFSETQ.